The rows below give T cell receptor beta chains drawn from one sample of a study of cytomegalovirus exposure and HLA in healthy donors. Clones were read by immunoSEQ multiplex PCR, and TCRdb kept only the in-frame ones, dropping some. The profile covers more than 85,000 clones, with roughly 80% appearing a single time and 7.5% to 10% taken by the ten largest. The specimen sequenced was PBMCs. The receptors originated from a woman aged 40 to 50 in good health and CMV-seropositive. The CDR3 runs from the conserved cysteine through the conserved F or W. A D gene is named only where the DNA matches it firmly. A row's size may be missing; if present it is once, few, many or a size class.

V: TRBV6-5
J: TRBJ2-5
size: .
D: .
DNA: TGTGCCAGCATCCACTCCGGTGGGGGCCCCCAGACCCAGTACTTC
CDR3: CASIHSGGGPQTQYF

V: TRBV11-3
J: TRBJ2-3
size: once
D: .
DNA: TGTGCCAGCAGCCGTACCCGGGTGTCAGATACGCAGTATTTT
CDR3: CASSRTRVSDTQYF

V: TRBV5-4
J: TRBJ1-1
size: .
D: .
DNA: TGTGCCAGCAGGGACGGCAGGGCGACAACTGAAGCTTTCTTT
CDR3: CASRDGRATTEAFF

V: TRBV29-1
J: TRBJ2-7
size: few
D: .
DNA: TGCAGCGTTGAGATAGCCTACGAGCAGTACTTC
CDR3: CSVEIAYEQYF

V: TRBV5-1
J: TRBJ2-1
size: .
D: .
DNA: TGCGCCAGCAGCTTGCCCGGGGATGAGCAGTTCTTC
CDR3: CASSLPGDEQFF

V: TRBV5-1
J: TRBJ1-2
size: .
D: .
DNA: TGCGCCAGCAGGTTCCCGGGGACTAACTATGGCTACACCTTC
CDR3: CASRFPGTNYGYTF

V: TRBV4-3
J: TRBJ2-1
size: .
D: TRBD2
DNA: TGCGCCAGCAGCCAAAGACTAGCGGGGACCAGCTCCTACAATGAGCAGTTCTTC
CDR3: CASSQRLAGTSSYNEQFF

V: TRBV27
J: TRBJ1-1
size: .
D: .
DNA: TGTGCCAGCAGTTTATTATCAGGGAACACTGAAGCTTTCTTT
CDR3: CASSLLSGNTEAFF

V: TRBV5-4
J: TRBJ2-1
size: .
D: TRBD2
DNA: TGTGCCAGCAGCTTTATTGGCGGGGGAAATGAGCAGTTCTTC
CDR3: CASSFIGGGNEQFF

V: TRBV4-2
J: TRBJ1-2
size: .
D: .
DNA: TGTGCCAGCAGCCAAGATATTGGGGGGTGGGACTATGGCTACACCTTC
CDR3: CASSQDIGGWDYGYTF

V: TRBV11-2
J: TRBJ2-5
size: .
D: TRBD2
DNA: TGTGCCAGCAGCGCGGGACTAGCGGGGCGGGGGACCCAGTACTTC
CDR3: CASSAGLAGRGTQYF

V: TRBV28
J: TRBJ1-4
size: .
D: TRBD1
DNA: TGTGCCAGCAGTTCCCAAGCCTTTAGACAGGGAATGAATGAAAAACTGTTTTTT
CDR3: CASSSQAFRQGMNEKLFF

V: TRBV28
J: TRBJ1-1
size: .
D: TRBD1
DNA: TGTGCCAGCAGTTTATCCGGGACAGGGGGCGAAGCTTTCTTT
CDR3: CASSLSGTGGEAFF

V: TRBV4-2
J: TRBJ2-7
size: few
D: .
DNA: TGTGCCAGCAGCCGAGATTCGGTGAGACTAGGTGTCGAGCAGTACTTC
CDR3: CASSRDSVRLGVEQYF

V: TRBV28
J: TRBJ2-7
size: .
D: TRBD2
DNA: TGTGCCAGCAGTCCCCAGGGACTAGCGGGGGGTTCCTACGAGCAGTACTTC
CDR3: CASSPQGLAGGSYEQYF

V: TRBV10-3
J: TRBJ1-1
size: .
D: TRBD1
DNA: TGTGCCATCAGGACCTCTCGGACAGGGGGATACACTGAAGCTTTCTTT
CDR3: CAIRTSRTGGYTEAFF

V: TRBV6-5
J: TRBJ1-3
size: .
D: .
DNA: TGTGCCAGCAACCGATATAGGGGTAAGAGGACCATATATTTT
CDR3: CASNRYRGKRTIYF

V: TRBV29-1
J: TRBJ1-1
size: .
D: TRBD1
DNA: TGCAGCGTTGAAGGGGACAGGACAACGCCTAGCTCCTTT
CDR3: CSVEGDRTTPSSF

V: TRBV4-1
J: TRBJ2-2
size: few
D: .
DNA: TGCGCCAGCAGCCAAGAGCTGGGGGCTGCGGGGAACACCGGGGAGCTGTTTTTT
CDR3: CASSQELGAAGNTGELFF

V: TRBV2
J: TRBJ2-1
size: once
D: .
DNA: TGTGCCAGCAGTGTTACACTAGTGAATGAGCAGTTCTTC
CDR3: CASSVTLVNEQFF

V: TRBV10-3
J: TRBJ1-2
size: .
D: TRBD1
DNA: TGTGCCATCAGTGACGGAGGGACAGGGGGCGACTATGGCTACACCTTC
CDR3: CAISDGGTGGDYGYTF

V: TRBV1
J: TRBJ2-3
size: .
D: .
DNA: TGCACCAGCAGCCCGCTAGGACAGGGCAGCACAGATACGCAGTATTTT
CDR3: CTSSPLGQGSTDTQYF

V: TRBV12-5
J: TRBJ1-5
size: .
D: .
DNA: TGTGCTAGTGGTGCCCCCGGGACACAGGGATGGAGCAATCAGCCCCAGCATTTT
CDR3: CASGAPGTQGWSNQPQHF

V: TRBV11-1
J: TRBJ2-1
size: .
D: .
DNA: TGTGCCAGCAGCGCCCGGACCGGGGAGGAAGAGCAGTTCTTC
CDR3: CASSARTGEEEQFF

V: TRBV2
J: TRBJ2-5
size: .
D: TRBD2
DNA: TGTGCCAGCGCGGGGGTAGGGGAGACCCAGTACTTC
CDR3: CASAGVGETQYF

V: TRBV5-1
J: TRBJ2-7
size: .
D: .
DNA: TGCGCCAGCACCCTGGGTGGGGCATACGAGCAGTACTTC
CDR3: CASTLGGAYEQYF

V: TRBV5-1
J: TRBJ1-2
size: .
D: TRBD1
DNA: TGCGCCAGCAGCTCAGGGACAGTGGATGGCTACACCTTC
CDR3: CASSSGTVDGYTF

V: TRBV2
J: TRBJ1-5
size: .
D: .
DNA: TGTGCCAGCAGATTGCGGGAGGAAAGCAATCAGCCCCAGCATTTT
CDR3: CASRLREESNQPQHF

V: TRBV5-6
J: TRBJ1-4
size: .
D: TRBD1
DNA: TGTGCCAGCAGCCTGAAGGACAGGGATGAAAAACTGTTTTTT
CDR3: CASSLKDRDEKLFF

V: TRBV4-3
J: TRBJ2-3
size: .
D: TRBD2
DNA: TGCGCCAGCAGCCAACAGCGGGGGGGAAGAGATACGCAGTATTTT
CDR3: CASSQQRGGRDTQYF

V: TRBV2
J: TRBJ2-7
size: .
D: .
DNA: TGTGCCAGCTCGCCACAGGAGGAGCAGTACTTC
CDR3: CASSPQEEQYF

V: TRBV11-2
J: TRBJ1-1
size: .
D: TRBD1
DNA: TGTGCCAGCAGCTTAAGGGGGCGAGAAACTGAAGCTTTCTTT
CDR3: CASSLRGRETEAFF

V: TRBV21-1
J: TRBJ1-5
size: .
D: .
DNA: TGTGCCAGCAGCTCTTTAGGTCGTGGTGGTCAGCCGAACTATAGCAATCAGCCCCAGCATTTT
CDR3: CASSSLGRGGQPNYSNQPQHF

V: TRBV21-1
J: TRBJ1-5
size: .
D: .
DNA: TGTGCCAGCAGCCACGAGAGGAGGGTCCGAACATTAATACGCAATCAGCCCCAGCATTTT
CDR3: CASSHERRVRTLIRNQPQHF

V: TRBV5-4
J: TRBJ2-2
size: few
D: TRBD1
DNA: TGTGCCAGCAGCTTAAGACAGGGTCCCACCGGGGAGCTGTTTTTT
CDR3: CASSLRQGPTGELFF

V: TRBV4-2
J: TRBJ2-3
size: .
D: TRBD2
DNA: TGTGCCAGCAATAAAGACCCAGCGGGGGTCTCAGATACGCAGTATTTT
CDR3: CASNKDPAGVSDTQYF

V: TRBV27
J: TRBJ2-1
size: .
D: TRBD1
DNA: TGTGCCAGCAGTTTATCCGCGGGACAGGGTACCCATGAGCAGTTCTTC
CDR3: CASSLSAGQGTHEQFF

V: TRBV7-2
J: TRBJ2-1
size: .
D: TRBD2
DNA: TGTGCCAGCAGCTTAGATCCTAGCGGGGGGGCCTTGAGAAATGAGCAGTTCTTC
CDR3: CASSLDPSGGALRNEQFF